This T cell receptor (beta chain) comes out of a study of post-analysis software for immune sequencing data. The overall study: As for disease course, relapsing-remitting, secondary progressive and progressive-relapsing multiple sclerosis were all included. Findings and limits, study-wide: By F measure, samples from a shared preparation batch strongly co-clustered.

In the case of this clonotype: Its antigen is as yet unknown. A much larger clonotype is one base distant, so this may be a read error.

Included in the TCR beta cDNA libraries were unique molecular identifiers. T cells numbering roughly 0.95 to 10 million yielded 500,000 or so cDNA molecules. TCRdb processed the PCR reads anew with MiXCR; each CDR3 protein has one entry. This table holds over 250,000 distinct CDR3 sequences, just over 35% found once. Input material: blood. The receptor was derived from a girl between 10 and 17 years old with multiple sclerosis.

As DNA, the CDR3 is TGTGCCCGGGCCGGCGGGAGTAATTACAATGAGCAGTTCTTC. This codes for CARAGGSNYNEQFF. This chain links TRBV30 with TRBJ2-1, with 7 bases matching TRBD2. Trimming removed 8 bases from V and 4 bases from J; junction bases left unmatched: 11. The CDR3 totals 14 residues. The germline V gene encodes CDR1 GTSNPN and CDR2 SVGIG (reference sequence). The full variable domain, with the rest looked up from reference TRBV30 and TRBJ2-1, is SQTIHQWPATLVQPVGSPLSLECTVEGTSNPNLYWYRQAAGRGLQLLFYSVGIGQISSEVPQNLSASRPQDRQFILSSKKLLLSDSGFYLCARAGGSNYNEQFFGPGTRLTVL.